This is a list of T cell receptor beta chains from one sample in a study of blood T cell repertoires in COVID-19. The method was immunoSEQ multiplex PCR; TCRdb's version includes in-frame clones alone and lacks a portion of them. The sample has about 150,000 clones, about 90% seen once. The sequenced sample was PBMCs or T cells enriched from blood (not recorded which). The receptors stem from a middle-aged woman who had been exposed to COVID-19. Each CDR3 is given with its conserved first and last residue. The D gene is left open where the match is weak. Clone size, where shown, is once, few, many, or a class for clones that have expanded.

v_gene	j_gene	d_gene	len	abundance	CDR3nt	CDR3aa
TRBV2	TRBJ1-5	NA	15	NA	TGTGCCAGCAGTGAAGAGGCGGATAGCAATCAGCCCCAGCATTTT	CASSEEADSNQPQHF
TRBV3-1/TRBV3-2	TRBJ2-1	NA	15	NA	TGTGCCAGCAGCCCGACACTGGGTTCCTACAATGAGCAGTTCTTC	CASSPTLGSYNEQFF
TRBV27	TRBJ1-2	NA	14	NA	TGTGCCAGCAGTTTAATGGTACAGGGAAGTGGCTACACCTTC	CASSLMVQGSGYTF
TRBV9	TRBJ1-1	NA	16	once	TGTGCCAGCAGCGTTACAGGTGGGCTCATGAACACTGAAGCTTTCTTT	CASSVTGGLMNTEAFF
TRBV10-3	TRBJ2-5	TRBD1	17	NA	TGTGCCATCAGTGAAACCTCCGGGACAGGGAGTAGGAAGACCCAGTACTTC	CAISETSGTGSRKTQYF
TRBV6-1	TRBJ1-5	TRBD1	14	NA	TGTGCCAGCAGCTCGACAGGGAGGAATCAGCCCCAGCATTTT	CASSSTGRNQPQHF
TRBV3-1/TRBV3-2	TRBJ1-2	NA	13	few	TGTGCCAGCAGCCAGGATGTGCAGGGGGGCTACACCTTC	CASSQDVQGGYTF
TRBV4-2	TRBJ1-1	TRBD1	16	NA	TGTGCCAGCAGCAACCGGGACAGGGGGCAGAACACTGAAGCTTTCTTT	CASSNRDRGQNTEAFF
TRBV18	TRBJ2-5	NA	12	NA	TGTGCCAGCTCTCTCGAGAGAGAGACCCAGTACTTC	CASSLERETQYF
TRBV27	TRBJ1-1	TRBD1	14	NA	TGTGCCAGCAGTTTATTAAACAGGGGTTCTGAAGCTTTCTTT	CASSLLNRGSEAFF
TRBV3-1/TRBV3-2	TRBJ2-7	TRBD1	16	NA	TGTGCCAGCAGCCAATTCAGACAGGGGGCGATGAACGAGCAGTACTTC	CASSQFRQGAMNEQYF
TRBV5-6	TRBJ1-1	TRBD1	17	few	TGTGCCAGCAGCTTATTGGGGACAGGGGGCGCAGTCACTGAAGCTTTCTTT	CASSLLGTGGAVTEAFF
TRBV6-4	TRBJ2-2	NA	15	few	TGTGCCAGCAGTGACTCCGGGGCGAACACCGGGGAGCTGTTTTTT	CASSDSGANTGELFF
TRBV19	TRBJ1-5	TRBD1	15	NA	TGTGCCAGTAGTCCTTTGGACAGGGATGGTCAGCCCCAGCATTTT	CASSPLDRDGQPQHF
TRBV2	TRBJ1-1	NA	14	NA	TGTGCCAGCAGTGAACAGATTCTTACCCTTGAAGCTTTCTTT	CASSEQILTLEAFF
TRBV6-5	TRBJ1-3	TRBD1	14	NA	TGTGCCAGCAGTCCAGGGGGCTATGGAAACACCATATATTTT	CASSPGGYGNTIYF
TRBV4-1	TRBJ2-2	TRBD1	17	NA	TGCGCCAGCAGCAAAAGTCCCGGGACAGGGACGGGCGGGGAGCTGTTTTTT	CASSKSPGTGTGGELFF
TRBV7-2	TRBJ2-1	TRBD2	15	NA	TGTGCCAGCAGCTTAAGACTAGCGGAGCACAATGAGCAGTTCTTC	CASSLRLAEHNEQFF
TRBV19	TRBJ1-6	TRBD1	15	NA	TGTGCCAGTAGCCCCGGGACAGCTGATAATTCACCCCTCCACTTT	CASSPGTADNSPLHF
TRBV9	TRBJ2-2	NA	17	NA	TGTGCCAGCAGCGTAACCAGCCAAGCGGCGAACACCGGGGAGCTGTTTTTT	CASSVTSQAANTGELFF
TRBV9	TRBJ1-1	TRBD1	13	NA	TGTGCCAGCAGCGTAGCTACGGGGGACAGAGCTTTCTTT	CASSVATGDRAFF
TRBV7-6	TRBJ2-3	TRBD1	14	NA	TGTGCCAGCAGCGATACAGGGGGCACAGATACGCAGTATTTT	CASSDTGGTDTQYF
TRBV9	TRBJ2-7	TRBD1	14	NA	TGTGCCAGCAGCGCCCGGGACAGACTCGGGGAGCAGTACTTC	CASSARDRLGEQYF
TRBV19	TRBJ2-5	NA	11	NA	TGTGCCAGTAGACAGGGTTTCGACCAGTACTTC	CASRQGFDQYF
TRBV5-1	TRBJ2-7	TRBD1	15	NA	TGCGCCAGCAGACTGGTACAGGGGCTCATCTACGAGCAGTACTTC	CASRLVQGLIYEQYF
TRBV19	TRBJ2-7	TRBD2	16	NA	TGTGCCAGTAGCCATCGGACTAGCGGGGGCGTCGGCGAGCAGTACTTC	CASSHRTSGGVGEQYF
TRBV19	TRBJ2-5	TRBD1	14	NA	TGTGCCAGTAGCTTAGACAGGGGGAGCGAGACCCAGTACTTC	CASSLDRGSETQYF
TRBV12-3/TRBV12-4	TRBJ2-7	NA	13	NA	TGTGCCAGCAGTCCCCGGACAGTCCACGAGCAGTACTTC	CASSPRTVHEQYF
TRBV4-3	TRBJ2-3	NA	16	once	TGCGCCAGCAGCCGGTCGCTTGGCTTTAGCACAGATACGCAGTATTTT	CASSRSLGFSTDTQYF
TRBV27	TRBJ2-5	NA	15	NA	TGTGCCAGCAGTACGCGTTGGGGCCACGGGGAGACCCAGTACTTC	CASSTRWGHGETQYF
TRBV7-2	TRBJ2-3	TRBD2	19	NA	TGTGCCAGCAGCTCCCCGCGGGCTAGCGGGAGGCCAAGCACAGATACGCAGTATTTT	CASSSPRASGRPSTDTQYF
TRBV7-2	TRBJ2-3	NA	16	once	TGTGCCAGCAGCTTAGGGCTAGCGTCATACACAGATACGCAGTATTTT	CASSLGLASYTDTQYF
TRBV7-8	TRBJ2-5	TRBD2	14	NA	TGTGCCAGCAGCTTCCTAGCGGGAGAAGAGACCCAGTACTTC	CASSFLAGEETQYF
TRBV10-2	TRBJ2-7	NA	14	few	TGCGCCAACCTCTTCTGTGGGCCTTCCTACGAGCAGTACTTC	CANLFCGPSYEQYF
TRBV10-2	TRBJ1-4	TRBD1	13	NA	TGCGCCAGCAGACAGGGGGTTGGTGAAAAACTGTTTTTT	CASRQGVGEKLFF
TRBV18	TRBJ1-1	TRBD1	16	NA	TGTGCCAGCTCACAAACCGCGGGACAGCTGAACACTGAAGCTTTCTTT	CASSQTAGQLNTEAFF
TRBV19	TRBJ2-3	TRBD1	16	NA	TGTGCCAGTAGTACACTCCGGGACAGGGGGGTAGATACGCAGTATTTT	CASSTLRDRGVDTQYF
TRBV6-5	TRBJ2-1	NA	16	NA	TGTGCCAGCAGTTCGATGACTCTCAAGGGGTACAATGAGCAGTTCTTC	CASSSMTLKGYNEQFF
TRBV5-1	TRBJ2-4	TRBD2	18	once	TGCGCCAGCAGCCCCCTAGTGACGCCGGGGGGAGCCAAAAACATTCAGTACTTC	CASSPLVTPGGAKNIQYF
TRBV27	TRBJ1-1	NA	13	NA	TGTGCCACCTTTAGCCAAGGCGGGTCTGAAGCTTTCTTT	CATFSQGGSEAFF
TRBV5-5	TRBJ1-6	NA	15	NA	TGTGCCAGCAGCTTGCCGGCCCCCTCGGGATCACCCCTCCACTTT	CASSLPAPSGSPLHF
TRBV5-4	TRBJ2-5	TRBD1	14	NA	TGTGCCAGCAGCGGGACAGGGGGTGGGGAGACCCAGTACTTC	CASSGTGGGETQYF
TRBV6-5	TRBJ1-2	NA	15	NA	TGTGCCAGCAGTTTGGACACCGTGGGTAACTATGGCTACACCTTC	CASSLDTVGNYGYTF
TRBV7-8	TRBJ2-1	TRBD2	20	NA	TGTGCCAGCAGCCCCCGGCTAGCGGGGGCCCATTCGGGGACCAGCAATGAGCAGTTCTTC	CASSPRLAGAHSGTSNEQFF
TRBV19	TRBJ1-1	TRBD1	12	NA	TGTGCCAGTAACGACAGGGACACTGAAGCTTTCTTT	CASNDRDTEAFF
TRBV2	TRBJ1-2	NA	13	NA	TGTGCCAGCAGTGAGTCGGGGGTCGAAGGCTACACCTTC	CASSESGVEGYTF